This TCR beta chain was identified in a study of blood T cell repertoires in COVID-19. Study-wide context: The United States, Italy and Spain supplied acute and convalescent COVID-19 samples. T cells, B-cell-depleted T cells, or PBMCs provided the cDNA or gDNA that served as material.

Trimming took 6 bases from V and 2 from J; bases not matched to a gene: 2. In germline, CDR1 is MNHEY, CDR2 SVGAGI. The CDR3 consists of 13 residues. Authors' data handling: The authors estimated nucleated cell counts from reference gene primer amplification. This table comes from immunoSEQ multiplex PCR, and its TCRdb copy is limited to in-frame clones, with some not included. The V and J calls and clone size were taken over from that table, and D and trimming were inferred from the DNA. The sample includes 200,000 to 300,000 clones, roughly 91% of them seen just once. Worth noting for this clone: Other DNA sequences of this sample code for an identical CDR3.

The TCR comes from a woman aged 40 to 50 who had recovered from COVID-19. The V and J genes are TRBV6-5 and TRBJ1-2; 8 bases are shared with TRBD1. Specimen: peripheral blood. CDR3 amino acids: CASSRDRNYGYTF. CDR3 bases: TGTGCCAGCAGCCGGGACAGGAACTATGGCTACACCTTC.